This TCR beta chain was profiled in a study of shared clonotypes between healthy human individuals. Here immunoSEQ multiplex PCR was the method, and the copy in TCRdb shows in-frame clones only, minus some. The sample holds millions of clones, about 92% seen once. Study-wide points: Few donors limited the genetic and exposure-history diversity represented. An anticipated effect of sequencing depth on clonotype sharing among donors was recognized.

As defined, naive CD8 cells were CD45RO-negative and positively selected for CCR7, with terminally differentiated effector memory CD45RA+ cells excluded. Every donor, a Caucasian adult, lived in Nashville, Tennessee. Points on this clone: Its antigen is not identified.

This CDR3 contains 13 residues. The V gene's germline CDR1 is MDHEN and CDR2 SYDVKM. Trimming cost V 8 bases and J 6 bases, with 16 bases left between them. The sample was naive CD8+ T cells from PBMCs. This receptor was identified in a man aged 18 to 30 in good health. Some clones in this sample may be carry-over from other donors' samples. The J gene is TRBJ1-1, the V gene TRBV28; perhaps TRBD1 as D (6 bases). CDR3 nucleotide sequence: TGTGCCAGCCTAGACAGGCTGGGGTCTGAAGCTTTCTTT. This gives the protein CASLDRLGSEAFF.